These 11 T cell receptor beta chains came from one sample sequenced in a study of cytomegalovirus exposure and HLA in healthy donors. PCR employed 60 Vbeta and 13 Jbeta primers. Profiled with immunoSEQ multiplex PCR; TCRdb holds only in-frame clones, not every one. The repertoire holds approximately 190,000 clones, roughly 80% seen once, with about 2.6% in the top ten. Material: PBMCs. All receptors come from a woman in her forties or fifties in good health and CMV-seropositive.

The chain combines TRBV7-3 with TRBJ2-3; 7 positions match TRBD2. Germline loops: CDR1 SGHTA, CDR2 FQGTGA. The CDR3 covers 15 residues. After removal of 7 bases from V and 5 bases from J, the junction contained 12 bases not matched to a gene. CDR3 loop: CASTQRGQMGDTQYF. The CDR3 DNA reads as TGTGCCAGCACCCAGCGGGGCCAGATGGGAGATACGCAGTATTTT.

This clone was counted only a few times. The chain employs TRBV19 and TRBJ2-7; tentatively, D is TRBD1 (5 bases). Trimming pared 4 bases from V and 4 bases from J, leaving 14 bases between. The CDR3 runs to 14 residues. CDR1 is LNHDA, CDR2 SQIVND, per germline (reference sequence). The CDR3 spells CASSRGTLGYEQYF. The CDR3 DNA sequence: TGTGCCAGTAGTAGGGGCACACTCGGGTACGAGCAGTACTTC.

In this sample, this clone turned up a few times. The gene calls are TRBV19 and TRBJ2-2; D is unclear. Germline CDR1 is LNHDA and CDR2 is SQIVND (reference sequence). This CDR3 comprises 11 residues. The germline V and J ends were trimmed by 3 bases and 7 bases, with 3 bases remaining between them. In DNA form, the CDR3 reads TGTGCCAGTAGTATCCGCGGGGAGCTGTTTTTT. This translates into CASSIRGELFF.

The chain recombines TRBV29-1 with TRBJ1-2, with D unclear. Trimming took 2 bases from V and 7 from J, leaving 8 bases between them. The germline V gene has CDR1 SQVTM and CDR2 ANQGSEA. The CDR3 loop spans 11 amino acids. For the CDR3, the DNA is TGCAGCGTTGAACTAAGAGGTGGCTACACCTTC. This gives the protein CSVELRGGYTF.

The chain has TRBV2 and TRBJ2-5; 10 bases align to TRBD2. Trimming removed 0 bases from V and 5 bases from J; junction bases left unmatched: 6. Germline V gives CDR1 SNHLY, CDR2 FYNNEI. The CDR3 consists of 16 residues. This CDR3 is CASSEASGGAGETQYF. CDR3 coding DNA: TGTGCCAGCAGTGAAGCGAGCGGGGGGGCAGGGGAGACCCAGTACTTC.

CDR3 sequence reads: CASSLTGDTDTQYF. The CDR3 DNA sequence: TGTGCCAGCAGCTTAACGGGGGACACAGATACGCAGTATTTT. The chain combines TRBV11-3 with TRBJ2-3; tentatively, D is TRBD2 (6 bases). The ends were cut back, 2 bases at V and 2 bases at J, with 8 bases in the middle. Germline lookup yields CDR1 SGHNT and CDR2 YENEEA. This CDR3 comprises 14 residues.

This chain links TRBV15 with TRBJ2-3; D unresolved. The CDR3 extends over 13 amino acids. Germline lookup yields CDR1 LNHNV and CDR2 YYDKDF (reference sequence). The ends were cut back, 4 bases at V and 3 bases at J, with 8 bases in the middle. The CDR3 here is CATSTPKTDTQYF. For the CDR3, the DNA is TGTGCCACCAGCACTCCTAAGACAGATACGCAGTATTTT.

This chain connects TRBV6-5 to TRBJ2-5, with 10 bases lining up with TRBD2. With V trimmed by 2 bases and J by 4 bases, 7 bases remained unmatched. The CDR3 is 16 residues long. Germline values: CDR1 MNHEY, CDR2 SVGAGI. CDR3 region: CASSYLSGGAGETQYF. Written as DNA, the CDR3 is TGTGCCAGCAGTTACCTAAGCGGGGGGGCCGGAGAGACCCAGTACTTC.

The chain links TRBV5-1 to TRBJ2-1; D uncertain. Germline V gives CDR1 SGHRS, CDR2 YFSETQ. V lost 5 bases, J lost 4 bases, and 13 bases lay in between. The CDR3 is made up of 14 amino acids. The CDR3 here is CASSSAAVYNEQFF. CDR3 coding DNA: TGCGCCAGCAGTTCTGCGGCGGTATACAATGAGCAGTTCTTC.

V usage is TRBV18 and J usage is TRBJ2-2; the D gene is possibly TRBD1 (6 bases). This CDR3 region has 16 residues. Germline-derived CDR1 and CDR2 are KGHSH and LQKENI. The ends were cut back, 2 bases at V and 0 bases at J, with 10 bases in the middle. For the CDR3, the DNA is TGTGCCAGCTCACCATTGGACAGCACGAACACCGGGGAGCTGTTTTTT. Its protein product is CASSPLDSTNTGELFF.

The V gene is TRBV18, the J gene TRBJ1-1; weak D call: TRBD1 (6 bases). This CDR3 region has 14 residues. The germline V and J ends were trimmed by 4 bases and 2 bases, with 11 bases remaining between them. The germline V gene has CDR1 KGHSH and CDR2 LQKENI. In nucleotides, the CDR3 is TGTGCCAGCTCACAAAACAGGGATAACACTGAAGCTTTCTTT. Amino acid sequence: CASSQNRDNTEAFF.